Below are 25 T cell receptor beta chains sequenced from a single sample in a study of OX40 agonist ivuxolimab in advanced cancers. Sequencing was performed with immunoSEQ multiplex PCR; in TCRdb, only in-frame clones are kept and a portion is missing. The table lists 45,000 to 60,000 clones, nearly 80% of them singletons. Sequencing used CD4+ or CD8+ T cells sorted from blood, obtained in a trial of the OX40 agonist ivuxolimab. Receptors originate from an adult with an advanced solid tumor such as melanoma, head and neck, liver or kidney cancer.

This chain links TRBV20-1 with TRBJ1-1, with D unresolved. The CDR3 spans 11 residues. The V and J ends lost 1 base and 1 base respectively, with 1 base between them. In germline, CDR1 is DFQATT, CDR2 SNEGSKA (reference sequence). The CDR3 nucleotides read TGCAGTGCTAGAGGGAACACTGAAGCTTTCTTT. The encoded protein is CSARGNTEAFF.

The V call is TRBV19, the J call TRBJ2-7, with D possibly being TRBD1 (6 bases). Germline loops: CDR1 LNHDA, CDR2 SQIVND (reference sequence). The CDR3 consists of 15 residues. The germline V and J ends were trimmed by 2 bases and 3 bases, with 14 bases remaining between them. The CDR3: CASSISRQGNYEQYF. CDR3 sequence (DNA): TGTGCCAGTAGTATAAGTCGGCAGGGGAACTACGAGCAGTACTTC.

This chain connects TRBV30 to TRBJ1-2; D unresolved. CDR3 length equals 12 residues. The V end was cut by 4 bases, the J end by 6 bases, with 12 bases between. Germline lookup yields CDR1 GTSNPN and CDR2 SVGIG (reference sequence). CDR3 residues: CAWTADLHGYTF. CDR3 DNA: TGTGCCTGGACAGCGGACCTTCATGGCTACACCTTC.

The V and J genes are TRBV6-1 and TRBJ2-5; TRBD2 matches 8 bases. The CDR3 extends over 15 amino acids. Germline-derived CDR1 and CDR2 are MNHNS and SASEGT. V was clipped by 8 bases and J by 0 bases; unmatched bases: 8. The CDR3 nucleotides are TGTGCCAGCCAGCAACGGGGGGGGTACCAAGAGACCCAGTACTTC. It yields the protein CASQQRGGYQETQYF.

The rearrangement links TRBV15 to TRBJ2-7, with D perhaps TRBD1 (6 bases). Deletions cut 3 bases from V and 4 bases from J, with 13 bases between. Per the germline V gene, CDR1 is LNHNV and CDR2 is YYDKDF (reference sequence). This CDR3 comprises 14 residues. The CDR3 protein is CATSSLNREYEQYF. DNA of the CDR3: TGTGCCACCAGCAGTCTGAACAGGGAGTACGAGCAGTACTTC. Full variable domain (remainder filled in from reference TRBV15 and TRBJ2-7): DAMVIQNPRYQVTQFGKPVTLSCSQTLNHNVMYWYQQKSSQAPKLLFHYYDKDFNNEADTPDNFQSRRPNTSFCFLDIRSPGLGDTAMYLCATSSLNREYEQYFGPGTRLTVT.

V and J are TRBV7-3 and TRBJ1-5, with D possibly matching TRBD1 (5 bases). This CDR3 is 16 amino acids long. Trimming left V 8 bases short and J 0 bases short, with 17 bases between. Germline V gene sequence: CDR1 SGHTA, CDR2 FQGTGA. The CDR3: CASAPRDFYSNQPQHF. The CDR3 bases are TGTGCCAGCGCCCCAAGGGACTTTTATAGCAATCAGCCCCAGCATTTT.

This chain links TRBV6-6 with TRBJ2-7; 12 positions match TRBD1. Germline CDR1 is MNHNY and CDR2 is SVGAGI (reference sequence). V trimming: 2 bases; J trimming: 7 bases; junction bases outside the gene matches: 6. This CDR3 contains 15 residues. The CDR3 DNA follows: TGTGCCAGCAGTTACCCGGGACAGGGGGCGAGGGAGCAGTACTTC. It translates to CASSYPGQGAREQYF.

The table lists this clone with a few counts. The CDR3 here is CASSFSAIGANEKLFF. In DNA, the CDR3 is TGCGCCAGCAGCTTTTCAGCTATCGGGGCTAATGAAAAACTGTTTTTT. The rearrangement joins TRBV5-1 to TRBJ1-4; D ambiguous. This CDR3 region has 16 residues. Germline V CDR1 and CDR2: SGHRS, YFSETQ. V was clipped by 2 bases and J by 3 bases, with 14 bases between them.

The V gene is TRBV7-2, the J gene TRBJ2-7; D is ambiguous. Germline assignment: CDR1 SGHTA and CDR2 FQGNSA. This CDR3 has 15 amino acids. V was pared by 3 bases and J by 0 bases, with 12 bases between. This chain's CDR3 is CASSFRPFASYEQYF. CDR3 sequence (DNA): TGTGCCAGCAGCTTTAGGCCCTTCGCCTCCTACGAGCAGTACTTC.

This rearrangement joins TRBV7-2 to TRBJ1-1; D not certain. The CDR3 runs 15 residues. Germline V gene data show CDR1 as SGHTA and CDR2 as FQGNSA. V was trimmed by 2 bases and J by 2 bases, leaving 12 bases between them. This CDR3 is CASSLSLYPNTEAFF. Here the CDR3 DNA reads TGTGCCAGCAGCTTATCATTGTACCCTAACACTGAAGCTTTCTTT.

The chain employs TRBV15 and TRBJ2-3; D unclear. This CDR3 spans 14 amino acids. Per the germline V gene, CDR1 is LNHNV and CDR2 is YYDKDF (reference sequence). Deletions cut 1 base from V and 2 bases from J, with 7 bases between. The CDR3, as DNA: TGTGCCACCAGCAGAGTGGTGGCCACAGATACGCAGTATTTT. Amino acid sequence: CATSRVVATDTQYF.

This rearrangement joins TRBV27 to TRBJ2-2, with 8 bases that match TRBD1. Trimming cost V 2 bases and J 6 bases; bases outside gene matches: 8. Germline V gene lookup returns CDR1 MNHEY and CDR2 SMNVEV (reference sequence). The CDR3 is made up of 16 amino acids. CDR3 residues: CASSLQGAIRAGELFF. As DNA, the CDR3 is TGTGCCAGCAGTTTACAGGGGGCTATTAGGGCCGGGGAGCTGTTTTTT.

The CDR3: CASRDEVSTDTQYF. CDR3 in DNA: TGTGCCAGCAGAGACGAAGTTAGCACAGATACGCAGTATTTT. This chain uses TRBV6-1 with TRBJ2-3, with D uncertain. Between the trimmed V and J ends, which lost 6 bases and 0 bases, there was a span of 10 bases. The germline CDR1 and CDR2 sequences are MNHNS and SASEGT. The CDR3 consists of 14 residues.

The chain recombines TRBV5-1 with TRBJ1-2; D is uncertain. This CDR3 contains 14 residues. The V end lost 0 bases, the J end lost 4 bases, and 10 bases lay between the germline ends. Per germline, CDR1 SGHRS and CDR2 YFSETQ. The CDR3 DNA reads TGCGCCAGCAGCTTGGCTGTCGAGGGCTATGGCTACACCTTC. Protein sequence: CASSLAVEGYGYTF.

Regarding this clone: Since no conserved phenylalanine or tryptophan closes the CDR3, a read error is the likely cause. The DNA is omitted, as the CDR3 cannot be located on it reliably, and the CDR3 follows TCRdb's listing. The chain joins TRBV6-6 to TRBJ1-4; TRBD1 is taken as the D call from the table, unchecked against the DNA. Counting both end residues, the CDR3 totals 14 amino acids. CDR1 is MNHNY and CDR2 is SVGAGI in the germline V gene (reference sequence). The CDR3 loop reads CASRGEGTGVKLDL.

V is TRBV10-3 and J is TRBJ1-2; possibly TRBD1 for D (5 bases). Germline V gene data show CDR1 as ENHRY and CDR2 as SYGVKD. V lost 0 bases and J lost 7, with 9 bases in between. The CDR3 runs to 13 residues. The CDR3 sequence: CAISESGASGYTF. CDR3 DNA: TGTGCCATCAGTGAGTCAGGGGCGAGTGGCTACACCTTC.

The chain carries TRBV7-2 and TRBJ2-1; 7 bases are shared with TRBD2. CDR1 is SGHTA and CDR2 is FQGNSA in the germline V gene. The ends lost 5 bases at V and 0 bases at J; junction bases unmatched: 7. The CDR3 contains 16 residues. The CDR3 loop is CASSTRTSSSYNEQFF. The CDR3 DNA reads TGTGCCAGCAGCACCCGGACTAGTAGCTCCTACAATGAGCAGTTCTTC.

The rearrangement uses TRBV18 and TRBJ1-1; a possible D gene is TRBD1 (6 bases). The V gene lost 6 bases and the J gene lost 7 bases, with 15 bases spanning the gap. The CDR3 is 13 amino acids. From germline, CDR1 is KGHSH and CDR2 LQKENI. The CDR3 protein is CASSPGQRFEAFF. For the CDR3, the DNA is TGTGCCAGCTCCCCCGGACAGCGATTTGAAGCTTTCTTT.

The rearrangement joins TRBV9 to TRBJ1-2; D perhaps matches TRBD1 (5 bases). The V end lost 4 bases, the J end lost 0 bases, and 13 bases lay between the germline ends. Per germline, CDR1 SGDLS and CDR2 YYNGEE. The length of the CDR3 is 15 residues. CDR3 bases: TGTGCCAGCAGCCTCGGGGGAGGTCCTAACTATGGCTACACCTTC. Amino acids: CASSLGGGPNYGYTF.

The CDR3 sequence: CASSVRGWFDTEAFF. CDR3 DNA sequence: TGTGCCAGCAGCGTAAGGGGGTGGTTCGACACTGAAGCTTTCTTT. This chain joins TRBV9 and TRBJ1-1; D is perhaps TRBD1 (6 bases). V was trimmed by 1 base and J by 3 bases, leaving 13 bases between them. Germline lookup yields CDR1 SGDLS and CDR2 YYNGEE. This CDR3 is 15 amino acids long.

This chain's CDR3 is CASSLIGARRGNTIYF. The DNA for the CDR3 is TGTGCCAGCAGCTTAATTGGTGCCAGGCGGGGTAACACCATATATTTT. The chain couples TRBV11-2 to TRBJ1-3; D is unclear. This CDR3 has 16 amino acids. The germline CDR1 and CDR2 sequences are SGHAT and FQNNGV. Trimming took 2 bases from V and 7 from J, leaving 18 bases between them.

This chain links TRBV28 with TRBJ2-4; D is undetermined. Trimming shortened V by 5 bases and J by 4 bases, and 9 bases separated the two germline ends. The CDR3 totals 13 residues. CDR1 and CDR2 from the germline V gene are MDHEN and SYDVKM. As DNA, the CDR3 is TGTGCCAGCAGTAGGGCCAGGAAAAACATTCAGTACTTC. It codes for CASSRARKNIQYF.

CDR3 sequence reads: CASSLETGSTEAFF. CDR3 bases: TGCGCCAGCAGCTTGGAGACAGGGAGCACTGAAGCTTTCTTT. V and J are TRBV5-1 and TRBJ1-1; 7 nucleotides align to TRBD1. Germline assignment: CDR1 SGHRS and CDR2 YFSETQ. V dropped 0 bases and J dropped 4; count of bases not matched to a gene: 3. The CDR3 is 14 amino acids.

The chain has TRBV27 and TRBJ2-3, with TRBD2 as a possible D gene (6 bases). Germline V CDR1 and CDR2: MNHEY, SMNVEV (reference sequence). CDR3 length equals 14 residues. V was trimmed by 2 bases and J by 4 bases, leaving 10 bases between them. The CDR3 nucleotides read TGTGCCAGCAGTTTACTAGCGCAACCAGATACGCAGTATTTT. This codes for CASSLLAQPDTQYF.

The CDR3 sequence: CASSPGLGDTGELFF. In DNA form, the CDR3 reads TGTGCCAGTAGTCCGGGACTAGGGGACACCGGGGAGCTGTTTTTT. The chain couples TRBV19 to TRBJ2-2; 8 bases line up with TRBD2. CDR3 length: 15 residues. Germline CDR1 is LNHDA and CDR2 is SQIVND (reference sequence). Trimming cost V 5 bases and J 3 bases; bases outside gene matches: 5.